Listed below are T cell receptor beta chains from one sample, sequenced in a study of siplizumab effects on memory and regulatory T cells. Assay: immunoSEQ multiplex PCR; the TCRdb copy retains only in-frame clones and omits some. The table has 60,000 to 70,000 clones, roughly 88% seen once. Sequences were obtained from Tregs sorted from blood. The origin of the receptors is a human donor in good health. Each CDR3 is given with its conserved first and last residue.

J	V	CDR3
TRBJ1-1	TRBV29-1	CSVGRGRTEAFF
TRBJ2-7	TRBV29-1	CSVGGQGYEQYF
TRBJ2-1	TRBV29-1	CSVVYGSYNEQFF
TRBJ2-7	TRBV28	CASSFILNYSYEQYF
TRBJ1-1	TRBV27	CASKQRGTEAFF
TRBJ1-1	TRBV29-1	CSVVRDGNTEAFF
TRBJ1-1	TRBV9	CASSSRGGVSAEAFF
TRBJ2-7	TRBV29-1	CSVGAPGLADLQYF
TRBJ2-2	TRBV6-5	CASSPGQGASGELFF
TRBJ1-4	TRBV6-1	CASSRQGDEKLFF
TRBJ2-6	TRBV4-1	CASSQPGGQGNSGANVLTF
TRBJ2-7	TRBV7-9	CASRINIYEQYF
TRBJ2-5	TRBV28	CASRVGGETQYF
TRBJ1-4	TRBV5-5	CASSPVATNEKLFF
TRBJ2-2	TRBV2	CASRNTGELFF
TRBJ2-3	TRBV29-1	CSVVRLTATDTQYF
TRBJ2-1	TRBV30	CAWNRQEPNEQFF
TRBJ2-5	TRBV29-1	CSVGLAGGETQYF
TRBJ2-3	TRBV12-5	CASGSLTGDAPQYF
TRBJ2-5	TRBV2	CASRRDSPETQYF
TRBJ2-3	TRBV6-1	CASSASTGAGAGDTQYF
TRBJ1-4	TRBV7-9	CASSPDRGGLFF
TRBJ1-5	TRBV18	CASSPGTGVRQPQHF
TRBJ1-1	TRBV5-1	CASSPTGFLTEAFF
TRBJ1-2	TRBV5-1	CASSLEGAPNYGYTF
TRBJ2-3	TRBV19	CASSRFGAVPMDTQYF
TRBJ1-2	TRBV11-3	CASSQRGREGKGYTF
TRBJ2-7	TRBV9	CASSARDSGYEQYF
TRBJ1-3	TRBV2	CASREDSFSGNTIYF